The 30 T cell receptor beta chains below were found in one sample sequenced in a study of cytomegalovirus exposure and HLA in healthy donors. Vbeta (60) and Jbeta (13) primers were used in the PCR. Sequencing was performed with immunoSEQ multiplex PCR; in TCRdb, only in-frame clones are kept and a portion is missing. This table has roughly 180,000 clones, 75% to 85% appearing once. Sequencing was done on a sample of PBMCs. The source of these receptors is a man between 18 and 35 years old in good health and CMV-seronegative.

In its sample, this clone was seen once. This chain connects TRBV10-3 to TRBJ1-1; D remains ambiguous. CDR1 and CDR2 (germline): ENHRY, SYGVKD. The CDR3 totals 12 residues. The germline V and J ends were trimmed by 10 bases and 1 base, with 10 bases remaining between them. CDR3 sequence: CATQVTNTEAFF. CDR3 DNA: TGTGCCACCCAGGTTACGAACACTGAAGCTTTCTTT.

This clone was seen more than once but under ten times. The chain combines TRBV5-1 with TRBJ1-6, with D possibly being TRBD1 (6 bases). CDR1 is SGHRS, CDR2 YFSETQ, per germline. The CDR3 contains 14 residues. The ends were cut back, 6 bases at V and 7 bases at J, with 14 bases in the middle. The CDR3 is CASTGGTNNSPLHF. The CDR3 DNA follows: TGCGCCAGCACTGGGGGCACCAACAATTCACCCCTCCACTTT.

The chain employs TRBV11-3 and TRBJ2-3, with D hard to call. The germline V and J ends were trimmed by 1 base and 2 bases, with 10 bases remaining between them. Germline V gives CDR1 SGHNT, CDR2 YENEEA. This CDR3 is built from 15 residues. In DNA form, the CDR3 reads TGTGCCAGCAGCTTAGGAGGTAGCTTCACAGATACGCAGTATTTT. It codes for CASSLGGSFTDTQYF.

The rearrangement links TRBV15 to TRBJ2-5; 7 nucleotides agree with TRBD1. The J segment lost 3 bases and the V segment lost 11 bases, leaving 9 bases of the junction unmatched. Germline assignment: CDR1 LNHNV and CDR2 YYDKDF (reference sequence). The CDR3 loop spans 13 amino acids. The CDR3 here is CALARGREETQYF. DNA of the CDR3: TGTGCCCTCGCGAGGGGGCGAGAAGAGACCCAGTACTTC.

The gene calls are TRBV27 and TRBJ2-6, with D tentatively TRBD1 (6 bases). Trimming stripped 6 bases from V and 2 bases from J, with 14 bases between. The CDR3 covers 16 residues. Germline lookup yields CDR1 MNHEY and CDR2 SMNVEV (reference sequence). CDR3 region: CASRQGSLAGANVLTF. The CDR3 nucleotides are TGTGCCAGCAGACAGGGATCGTTAGCTGGGGCCAACGTCCTGACTTTC.

DNA of the CDR3: TGTGCCAGCAGCTTGTCACAGGGGGCGTGGGAGCAGTTCTTC. Protein: CASSLSQGAWEQFF. The gene calls are TRBV5-4 and TRBJ2-1; 9 bases fit TRBD1. V trimming: 1 base; J trimming: 10 bases; junction bases outside the gene matches: 6. There are 14 residues in the CDR3. Germline V CDR1 and CDR2: SGHNT, YYREEE (reference sequence). Full variable domain (rest looked up from reference TRBV5-4 and TRBJ2-1): ETGVTQSPTHLIKTRGQQVTLRCSSQSGHNTVSWYQQALGQGPQFIFQYYREEENGRGNFPPRFSGLQFPNYSSELNVNALELDDSALYLCASSLSQGAWEQFFGPGTRLTVL.

This clone was seen more than once but under ten times. The chain joins TRBV7-9 to TRBJ2-1; the match to TRBD2 covers 7 bases. V was clipped by 5 bases and J by 1 base; unmatched bases: 8. This CDR3 is 16 amino acids long. The germline gives CDR1 SEHNR, CDR2 FQNEAQ (reference sequence). CDR3 protein: CASSPWTSSSYNEQFF. The CDR3 bases are TGTGCCAGCAGCCCGTGGACTAGTTCTTCCTACAATGAGCAGTTCTTC.

In its sample, this clone was seen a few times. J is TRBJ2-7 and V is TRBV6-1, with 11 bases lining up with TRBD1. Germline values: CDR1 MNHNS, CDR2 SASEGT. V dropped 0 bases and J dropped 3; count of bases not matched to a gene: 4. The CDR3 loop spans 16 amino acids. In nucleotides, the CDR3 is TGTGCCAGCAGTGAAGCGGCCGGGACAGGGGGCTACGAGCAGTACTTC. It codes for CASSEAAGTGGYEQYF.

DNA of the CDR3: TGTGCCAGCAGTTACTCCTTGACAGTGAACACTGAAGCTTTCTTT. This gives the protein CASSYSLTVNTEAFF. V and J are TRBV6-5 and TRBJ1-1; possibly TRBD1 for D (5 bases). Germline loops: CDR1 MNHEY, CDR2 SVGAGI. V dropped 0 bases and J dropped 0 bases, with 8 bases sitting between them. The CDR3 totals 15 residues.

The gene calls are TRBV7-3 and TRBJ2-1, with 8 nucleotides matching TRBD1. In germline, CDR1 is SGHTA, CDR2 FQGTGA. The CDR3 extends over 14 amino acids. V was clipped by 4 bases and J by 6 bases; unmatched bases: 5. CDR3 residues: CASSSQGAGNEQFF. CDR3 coding DNA: TGTGCCAGCAGCTCGCAGGGGGCAGGCAATGAGCAGTTCTTC.

The chain recombines TRBV28 with TRBJ1-2, with TRBD1 matching 11 bases. The CDR3 covers 19 residues. CDR1 and CDR2 (germline): MDHEN, SYDVKM. The ends lost 3 bases at V and 3 bases at J; junction bases unmatched: 15. This CDR3 reads CASSFELGTGGPGDYGYTF. CDR3 nucleotides: TGTGCCAGCAGTTTTGAGCTTGGGACAGGGGGTCCCGGAGACTATGGCTACACCTTC.

This clone was detected only a few times. V is TRBV9 and J is TRBJ1-6; D is perhaps TRBD1 (6 bases). There are 14 residues in the CDR3. V was shortened by 4 bases and J by 10 bases, with 15 bases between the two germline ends. CDR1 is SGDLS and CDR2 is YYNGEE in the germline V gene. In DNA form, the CDR3 reads TGTGCCAGCAGCTACAGGGATTTGGAGTCACCCCTCCACTTT. This encodes CASSYRDLESPLHF.

This clone appeared a single time. V gene TRBV5-5 combines with J gene TRBJ2-5, with D tentatively TRBD1 (5 bases). The J call could be wrong; TRBJ2-7 is a better fit for the DNA end. Germline assignment: CDR1 SGHKS and CDR2 YYEKEE (reference sequence). This CDR3 spans 15 amino acids. CDR3 region: CASSLVGRVSDEQYF. CDR3 in DNA: TGTGCCAGCAGCTTGGTGGGCAGGGTAAGTGACGAGCAGTACTTC.

V gene TRBV19 combines with J gene TRBJ1-4, with TRBD1 as a possible D gene (6 bases). The V and J ends lost 4 bases and 3 bases respectively, with 15 bases between them. CDR1 is LNHDA and CDR2 is SQIVND in the germline V gene (reference sequence). CDR3 size: 16 residues. The CDR3 DNA is TGTGCCAGTAGTACCGGAAGGACAGCCTCTAATGAAAAACTGTTTTTT. Encoded protein: CASSTGRTASNEKLFF.

This sequence joins TRBV9 and TRBJ1-4, with a possible D match to TRBD1 (6 bases). The V end was cut by 4 bases, the J end by 5 bases, with 12 bases between. CDR3 length: 14 amino acids. Germline loops: CDR1 SGDLS, CDR2 YYNGEE. CDR3 DNA: TGTGCCAGCAGCCTGGACAGCGACAATGAAAAACTGTTTTTT. Its protein is CASSLDSDNEKLFF.

This chain uses TRBV5-5 with TRBJ1-5; D ambiguous. The length of the CDR3 is 15 residues. Trimming pared 0 bases from V and 0 bases from J, leaving 7 bases between. Germline V gene lookup returns CDR1 SGHKS and CDR2 YYEKEE (reference sequence). In nucleotides, the CDR3 is TGTGCCAGCAGCTTGGTACATTATAGCAATCAGCCCCAGCATTTT. It specifies CASSLVHYSNQPQHF.

J is TRBJ1-6 and V is TRBV25-1; D ambiguous. The CDR3 consists of 13 residues. Germline assignment: CDR1 MGHDK and CDR2 SYGVNS. V lost 5 bases and J 5 bases, leaving 7 bases between the germline ends. DNA for the CDR3: TGTGCCAGCAGTCGGGGAAATAATTCACCCCTCCACTTT. This encodes CASSRGNNSPLHF.

The chain links TRBV7-6 to TRBJ2-1; 11 bases are shared with TRBD2. The CDR3 is 14 residues long. CDR1 is SGHVS, CDR2 FNYEAQ, per germline. Unmatched junction bases numbered 3, after V lost 3 bases and J lost 8 bases. The CDR3 is CASSLLLAGDEQFF. The CDR3 region has the DNA TGTGCCAGCAGCTTGTTACTAGCGGGGGATGAGCAGTTCTTC.

The V gene is TRBV23-1, the J gene TRBJ1-5; D is undetermined. TRBV23-1 is reported as an ORF; its role is uncertain. The CDR3 is made up of 16 amino acids. Trimming cost V 2 bases and J 1 base, with 12 bases left between them. The CDR3 region has the DNA TGCGCCAGCAGTCAACCTTCGGTCTTCAGCAATCAGCCCCAGCATTTT. Amino acids: CASSQPSVFSNQPQHF.

The genes are TRBV9 and TRBJ1-1; 9 nucleotides match TRBD1. The CDR3 length is 15 residues. Germline V gene sequence: CDR1 SGDLS, CDR2 YYNGEE. V shed 0 bases and J 4 bases; nucleotides not matched to a gene: 4. In DNA, the CDR3 is TGTGCCAGCAGCGTAGGAACAGGGGGCCTCACTGAAGCTTTCTTT. Amino acids: CASSVGTGGLTEAFF. The complete variable domain, with remaining parts taken from reference TRBV9 and TRBJ1-1, reads DSGVTQTPKHLITATGQRVTLRCSPRSGDLSVYWYQQSLDQGLQFLIQYYNGEERAKGNILERFSAQQFPDLHSELNLSSLELGDSALYFCASSVGTGGLTEAFFGQGTRLTVV.

The chain uses TRBV9 and TRBJ1-2, with D maybe TRBD1 (5 bases). V lost 1 base and J 6 bases, leaving 10 bases between the germline ends. The CDR3 contains 13 residues. Germline V CDR1 and CDR2: SGDLS, YYNGEE. CDR3 sequence reads: CASSVQGIHGYTF. The CDR3 bases are TGTGCCAGCAGCGTACAGGGAATTCATGGCTACACCTTC.

This chain connects TRBV27 to TRBJ1-5; 7 nucleotides agree with TRBD1. The CDR3 is made up of 13 amino acids. Germline V gene lookup returns CDR1 MNHEY and CDR2 SMNVEV (reference sequence). V was pared by 5 bases and J by 5 bases, with 3 bases of the junction left unmatched. CDR3 amino acids: CASSDREHQPQHF. Here the CDR3 DNA reads TGTGCCAGCAGTGACAGGGAGCATCAGCCCCAGCATTTT.

The chain recombines TRBV11-2 with TRBJ1-1; tentatively, D is TRBD1 (6 bases). The germline V gene encodes CDR1 SGHAT and CDR2 FQNNGV. The germline V and J ends were trimmed by 5 bases and 8 bases, with 12 bases remaining between them. The CDR3 sequence is 12 residues long. This CDR3 is CASSPGGTEAFF. The DNA of the CDR3 is TGTGCCAGCAGCCCGGGGGGGACAGAAGCTTTCTTT.

Here the CDR3 reads CATSRGREETQYF. DNA for the CDR3: TGTGCCACCAGCAGAGGACGGGAAGAGACCCAGTACTTC. The rearrangement links TRBV15 to TRBJ2-5; D remains unclear. The ends were cut back, 1 base at V and 3 bases at J, with 6 bases in the middle. Per germline, CDR1 LNHNV and CDR2 YYDKDF (reference sequence). The CDR3 has 13 amino acids.

This clone was detected a few times. This chain uses TRBV28 with TRBJ2-1, with D perhaps TRBD2 (7 bases). Germline CDR1 MDHEN, CDR2 SYDVKM. This CDR3 has 15 amino acids. V was shortened by 7 bases and J by 9 bases, with 22 bases between the two germline ends. The CDR3 region has the DNA TGTGCCAGCACCCTGGGGAGGGGGGCCGGGAGTGAGCAGTTCTTC. Translation gives CASTLGRGAGSEQFF.

In this sample, this clone turned up a few times. The chain carries TRBV7-3 and TRBJ1-1; the D is unclear. V was pared by 1 base and J by 1 base, with 7 bases between. The CDR3 is 14 amino acids. CDR1 is SGHTA, CDR2 FQGTGA, per germline. The CDR3 DNA reads TGTGCCAGCAGCTTAAACAGCAGGAACACTGAAGCTTTCTTT. Translation: CASSLNSRNTEAFF.

The chain is built from TRBV7-9 and TRBJ2-2; D perhaps matches TRBD2 (6 bases). Trimming removed 11 bases at V and 5 bases at J, with 15 bases between. This CDR3 has 13 residues. CDR1 is SEHNR, CDR2 FQNEAQ, per germline (reference sequence). CDR3 nucleotides: TGTGCCCCCGCCAGGGCGGGGACCGGGGAGCTGTTTTTT. Its protein product is CAPARAGTGELFF.

This rearrangement joins TRBV28 to TRBJ2-7; tentatively, D is TRBD1 (5 bases). The CDR3 sequence is 17 residues long. Trimming removed 2 bases from V and 4 bases from J, with 21 bases in between. Germline CDR1 is MDHEN and CDR2 is SYDVKM. CDR3 coding DNA: TGTGCCAGCAGTTTACGGCTACAGATCCTTAAGGGGTACGAGCAGTACTTC. As protein: CASSLRLQILKGYEQYF.

The chain has TRBV7-2 and TRBJ1-5; weak D call: TRBD1 (5 bases). CDR3 length equals 12 residues. Germline V lookup: CDR1 SGHTA, CDR2 FQGNSA. Trimming shortened V by 0 bases and J by 8 bases, and 5 bases separated the two germline ends. DNA for the CDR3: TGTGCCAGCAGCTTAGCAGGGGAGCCCCAGCATTTT. Protein: CASSLAGEPQHF.

This chain links TRBV29-1 with TRBJ1-2; 7 bases fit TRBD1. Germline V lookup: CDR1 SQVTM, CDR2 ANQGSEA. The CDR3 covers 15 residues. J was trimmed by 5 bases and V by 5 bases; bases with no gene match: 14. CDR3 protein: CSVPDRASLKYGYTF. CDR3 sequence (DNA): TGCAGCGTTCCTGACAGGGCTTCACTCAAGTATGGCTACACCTTC. Full variable domain (missing parts from reference TRBV29-1 and TRBJ1-2): SAVISQKPSRDICQRGTSLTIQCQVDSQVTMMFWYRQQPGQSLTLIATANQGSEATYESGFVIDKFPISRPNLTFSTLTVSNMSPEDSSIYLCSVPDRASLKYGYTFGSGTRLTVV.